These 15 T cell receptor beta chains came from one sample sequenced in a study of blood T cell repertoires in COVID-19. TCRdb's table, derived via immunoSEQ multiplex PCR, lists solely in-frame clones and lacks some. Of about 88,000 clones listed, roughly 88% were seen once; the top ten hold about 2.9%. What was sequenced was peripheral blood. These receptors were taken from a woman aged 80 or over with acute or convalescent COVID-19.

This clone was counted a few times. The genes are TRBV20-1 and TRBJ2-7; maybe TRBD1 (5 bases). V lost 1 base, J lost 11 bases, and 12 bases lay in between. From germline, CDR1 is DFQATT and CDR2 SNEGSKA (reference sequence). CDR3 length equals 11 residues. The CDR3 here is CSARGALGEYF. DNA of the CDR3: TGCAGTGCTAGAGGAGCCCTAGGGGAGTACTTC.

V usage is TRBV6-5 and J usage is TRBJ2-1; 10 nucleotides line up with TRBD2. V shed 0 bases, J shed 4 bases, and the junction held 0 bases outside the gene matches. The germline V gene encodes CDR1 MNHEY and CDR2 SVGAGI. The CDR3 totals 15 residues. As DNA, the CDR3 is TGTGCCAGCAGTTACTCGACTAGCGGGTACAATGAGCAGTTCTTC. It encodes CASSYSTSGYNEQFF.

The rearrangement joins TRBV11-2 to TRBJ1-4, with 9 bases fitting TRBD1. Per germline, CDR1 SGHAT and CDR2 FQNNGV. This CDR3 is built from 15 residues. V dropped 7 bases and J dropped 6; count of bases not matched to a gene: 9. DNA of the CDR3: TGTGCCAGCACCTCCGGACAGGGGAGTTATGAAAAACTGTTTTTT. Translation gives CASTSGQGSYEKLFF.

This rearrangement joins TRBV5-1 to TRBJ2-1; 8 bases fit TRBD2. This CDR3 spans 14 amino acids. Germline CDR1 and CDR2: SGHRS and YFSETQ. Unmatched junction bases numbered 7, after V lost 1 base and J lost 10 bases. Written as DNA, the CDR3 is TGCGCCAGCAGCTTGCGGGCTAGCGGGCCGGAGCAGTTCTTC. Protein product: CASSLRASGPEQFF. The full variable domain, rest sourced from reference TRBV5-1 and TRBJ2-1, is KAGVTQTPRYLIKTRGQQVTLSCSPISGHRSVSWYQQTPGQGLQFLFEYFSETQRNKGNFPGRFSGRQFSNSRSEMNVSTLELGDSALYLCASSLRASGPEQFFGPGTRLTVL.

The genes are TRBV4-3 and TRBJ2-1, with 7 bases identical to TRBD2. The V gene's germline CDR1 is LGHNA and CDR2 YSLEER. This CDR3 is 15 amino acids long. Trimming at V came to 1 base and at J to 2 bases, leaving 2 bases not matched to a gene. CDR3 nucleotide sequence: TGCGCCAGCAGCCAAGCCGGGGGGACCTACAATGAGCAGTTCTTC. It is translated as CASSQAGGTYNEQFF.

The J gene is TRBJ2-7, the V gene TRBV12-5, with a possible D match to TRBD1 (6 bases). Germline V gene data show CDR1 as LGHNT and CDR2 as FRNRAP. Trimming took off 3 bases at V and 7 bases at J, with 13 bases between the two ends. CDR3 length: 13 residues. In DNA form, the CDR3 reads TGTGCTAGTGGTTTTGGCAGGGGATGGGAGCAGTACTTC. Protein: CASGFGRGWEQYF.

This chain's CDR3 is CASSSPTDGTDTQYF. The CDR3 coding sequence is TGTGCCAGCAGCTCACCGACAGACGGCACAGATACGCAGTATTTT. The V gene is TRBV7-9, the J gene TRBJ2-3, with a tentative D call TRBD1 (5 bases). Trimming pared 4 bases from V and 1 base from J, leaving 12 bases between. The CDR3 spans 15 residues. CDR1 is SEHNR, CDR2 FQNEAQ, per germline (reference sequence).

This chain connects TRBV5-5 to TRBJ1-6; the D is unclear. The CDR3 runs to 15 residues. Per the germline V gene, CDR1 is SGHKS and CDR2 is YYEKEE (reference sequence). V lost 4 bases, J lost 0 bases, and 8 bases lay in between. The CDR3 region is CASSGLSSYNSPLHF. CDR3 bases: TGTGCCAGCAGCGGACTAAGCTCCTATAATTCACCCCTCCACTTT.

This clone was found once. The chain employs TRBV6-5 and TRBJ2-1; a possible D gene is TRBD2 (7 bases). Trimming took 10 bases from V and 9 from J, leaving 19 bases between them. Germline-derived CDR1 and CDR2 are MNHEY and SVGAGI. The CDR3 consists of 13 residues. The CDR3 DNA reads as TGTGCCACCCTTGGGGGGGGGCGCGGTGAGCAGTTCTTC. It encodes CATLGGGRGEQFF.

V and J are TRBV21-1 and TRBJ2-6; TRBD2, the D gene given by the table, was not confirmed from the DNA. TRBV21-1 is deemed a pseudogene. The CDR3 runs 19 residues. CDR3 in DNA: TGTGCCAGCAGCCTTCGCGGGCTAGGGCAGCTCTCTGGGGCCAACGTCCTGACTTTC. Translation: CASSLRGLGQLSGANVLTF.

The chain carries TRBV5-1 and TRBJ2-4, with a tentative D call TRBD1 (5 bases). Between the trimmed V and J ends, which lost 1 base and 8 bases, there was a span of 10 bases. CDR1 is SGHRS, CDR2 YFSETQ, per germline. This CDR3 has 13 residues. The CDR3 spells CASSLQGVDIQYF. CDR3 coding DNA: TGCGCCAGCAGCTTGCAGGGTGTGGACATTCAGTACTTC.

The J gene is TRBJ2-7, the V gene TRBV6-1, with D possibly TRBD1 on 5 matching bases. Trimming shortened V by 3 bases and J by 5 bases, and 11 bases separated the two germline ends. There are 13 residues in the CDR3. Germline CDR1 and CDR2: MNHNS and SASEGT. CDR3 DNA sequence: TGTGCCAGCAGTGACAGGGTAGGGAACGAGCAGTACTTC. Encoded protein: CASSDRVGNEQYF.

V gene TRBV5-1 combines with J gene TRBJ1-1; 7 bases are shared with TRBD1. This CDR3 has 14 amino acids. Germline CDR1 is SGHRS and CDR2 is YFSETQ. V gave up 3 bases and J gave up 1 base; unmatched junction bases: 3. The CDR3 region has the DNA TGCGCCAGCAGCTGGAGACAGGGGAACACTGAAGCTTTCTTT. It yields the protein CASSWRQGNTEAFF. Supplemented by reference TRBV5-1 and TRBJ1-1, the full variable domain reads KAGVTQTPRYLIKTRGQQVTLSCSPISGHRSVSWYQQTPGQGLQFLFEYFSETQRNKGNFPGRFSGRQFSNSRSEMNVSTLELGDSALYLCASSWRQGNTEAFFGQGTRLTVV.

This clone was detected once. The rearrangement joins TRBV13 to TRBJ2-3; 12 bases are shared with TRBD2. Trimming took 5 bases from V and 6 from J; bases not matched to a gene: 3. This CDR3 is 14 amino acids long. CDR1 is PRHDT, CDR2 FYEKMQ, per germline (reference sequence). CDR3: CASSRTSGIDTQYF. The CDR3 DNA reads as TGTGCCAGCAGCCGGACTAGCGGGATTGATACGCAGTATTTT.

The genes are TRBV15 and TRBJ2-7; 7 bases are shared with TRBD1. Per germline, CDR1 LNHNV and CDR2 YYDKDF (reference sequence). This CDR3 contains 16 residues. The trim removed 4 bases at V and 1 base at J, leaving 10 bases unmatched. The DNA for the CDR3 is TGTGCCACCAGCAAGATCCCGGGACAGCTGTCCTACGAGCAGTACTTC. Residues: CATSKIPGQLSYEQYF.